What follows is one T cell receptor (beta chain) and its context. Sequenced by immunoSEQ multiplex PCR; TCRdb stores in-frame clones only, minus some. The repertoire consists of about 160,000 clones, with approximately 89% occurring once and the leading ten covering 9% to 12%. This record comes from a study of cytomegalovirus exposure and HLA in healthy donors. The specimen sequenced was PBMCs. The sequence was obtained from a woman between 18 and 30 years old in good health and CMV-seropositive.

This CDR3 reads CASSIGQGALSGYTF. DNA for the CDR3: TGTGCCAGCAGCATCGGACAGGGGGCCCTTAGCGGCTACACCTTC. The chain carries TRBV7-9 and TRBJ1-2, with TRBD1 matching over 11 bases. V trimming: 5 bases; J trimming: 8 bases; junction bases outside the gene matches: 10. The CDR3 sequence is 15 residues long. The germline V gene has CDR1 SEHNR and CDR2 FQNEAQ (reference sequence).